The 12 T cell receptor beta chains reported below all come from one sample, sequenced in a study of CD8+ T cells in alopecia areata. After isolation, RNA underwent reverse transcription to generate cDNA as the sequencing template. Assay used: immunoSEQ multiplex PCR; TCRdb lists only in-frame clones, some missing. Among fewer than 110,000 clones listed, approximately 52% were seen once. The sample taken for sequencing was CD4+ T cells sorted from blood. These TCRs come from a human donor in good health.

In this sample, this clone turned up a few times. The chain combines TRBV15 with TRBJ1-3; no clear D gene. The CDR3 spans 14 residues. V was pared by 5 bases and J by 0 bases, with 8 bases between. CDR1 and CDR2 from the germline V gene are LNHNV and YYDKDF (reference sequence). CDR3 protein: CATSPRVSGNTIYF. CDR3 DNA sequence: TGTGCCACCAGCCCCCGGGTCTCTGGAAACACCATATATTTT.

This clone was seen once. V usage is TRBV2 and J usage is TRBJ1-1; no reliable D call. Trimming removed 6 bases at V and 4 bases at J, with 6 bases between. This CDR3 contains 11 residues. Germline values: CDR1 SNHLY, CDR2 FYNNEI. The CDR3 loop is CASSASTEAFF. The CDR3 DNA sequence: TGTGCCAGCAGCGCCAGCACTGAAGCTTTCTTT.

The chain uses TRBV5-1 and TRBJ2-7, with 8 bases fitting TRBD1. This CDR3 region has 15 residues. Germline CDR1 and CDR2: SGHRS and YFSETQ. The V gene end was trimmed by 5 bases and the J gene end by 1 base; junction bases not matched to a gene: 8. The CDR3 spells CASSFRTGRSYEQYF. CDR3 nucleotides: TGCGCCAGCAGTTTTCGGACAGGGAGATCCTACGAGCAGTACTTC.

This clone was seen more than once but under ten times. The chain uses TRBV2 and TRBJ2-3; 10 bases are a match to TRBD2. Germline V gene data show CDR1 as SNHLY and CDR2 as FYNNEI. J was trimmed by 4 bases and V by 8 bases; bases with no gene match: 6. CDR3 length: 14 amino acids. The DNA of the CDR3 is TGTGCCAGCTTACTAGCGGGGCCCGCAGATACGCAGTATTTT. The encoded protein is CASLLAGPADTQYF.

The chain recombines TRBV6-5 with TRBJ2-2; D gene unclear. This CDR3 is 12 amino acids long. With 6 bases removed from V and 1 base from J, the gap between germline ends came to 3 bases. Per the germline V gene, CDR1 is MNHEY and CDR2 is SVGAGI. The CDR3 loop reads CASRGNTGELFF. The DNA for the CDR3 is TGTGCCAGCAGGGGGAACACCGGGGAGCTGTTTTTT.

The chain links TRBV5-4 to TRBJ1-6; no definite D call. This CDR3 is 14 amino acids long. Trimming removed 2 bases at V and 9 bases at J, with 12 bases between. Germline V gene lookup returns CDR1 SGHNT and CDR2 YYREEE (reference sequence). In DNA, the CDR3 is TGTGCCAGCAGCTTTCAACAAGAGACTTCACCCCTCCACTTT. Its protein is CASSFQQETSPLHF.

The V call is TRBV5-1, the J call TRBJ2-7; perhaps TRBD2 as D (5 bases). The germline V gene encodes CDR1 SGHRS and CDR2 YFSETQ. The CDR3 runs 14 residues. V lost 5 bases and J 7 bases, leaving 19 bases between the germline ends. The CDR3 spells CASRSGLLSGEQYF. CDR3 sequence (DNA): TGCGCCAGCAGAAGCGGCCTCCTTTCGGGGGAGCAGTACTTC.

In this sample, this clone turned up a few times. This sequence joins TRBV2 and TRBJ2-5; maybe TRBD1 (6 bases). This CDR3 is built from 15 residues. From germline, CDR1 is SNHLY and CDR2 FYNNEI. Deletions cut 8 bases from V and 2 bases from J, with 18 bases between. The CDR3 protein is CASLRDTTWQETQYF. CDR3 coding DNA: TGTGCCAGCCTCCGGGACACAACATGGCAAGAGACCCAGTACTTC.

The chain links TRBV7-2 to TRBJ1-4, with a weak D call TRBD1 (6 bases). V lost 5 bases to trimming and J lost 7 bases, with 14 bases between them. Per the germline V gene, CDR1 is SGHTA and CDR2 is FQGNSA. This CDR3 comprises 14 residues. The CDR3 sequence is CASSPQGYSEKLFF. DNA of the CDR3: TGTGCCAGCAGCCCCCAGGGGTACAGTGAAAAACTGTTTTTT.

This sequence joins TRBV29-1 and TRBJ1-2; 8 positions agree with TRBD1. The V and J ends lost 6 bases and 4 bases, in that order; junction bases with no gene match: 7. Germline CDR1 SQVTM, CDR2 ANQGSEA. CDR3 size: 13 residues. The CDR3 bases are TGCAGCGTAGCGGACAGGGAGGCCTATGGCTACACCTTC. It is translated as CSVADREAYGYTF. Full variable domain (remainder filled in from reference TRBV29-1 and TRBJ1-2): SAVISQKPSRDICQRGTSLTIQCQVDSQVTMMFWYRQQPGQSLTLIATANQGSEATYESGFVIDKFPISRPNLTFSTLTVSNMSPEDSSIYLCSVADREAYGYTFGSGTRLTVV.

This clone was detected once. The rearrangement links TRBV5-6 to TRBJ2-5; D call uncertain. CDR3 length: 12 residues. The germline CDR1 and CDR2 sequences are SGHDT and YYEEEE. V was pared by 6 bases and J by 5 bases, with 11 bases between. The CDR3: CASTRRFETQYF. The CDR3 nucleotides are TGTGCCAGCACCAGAAGGTTTGAGACCCAGTACTTC.

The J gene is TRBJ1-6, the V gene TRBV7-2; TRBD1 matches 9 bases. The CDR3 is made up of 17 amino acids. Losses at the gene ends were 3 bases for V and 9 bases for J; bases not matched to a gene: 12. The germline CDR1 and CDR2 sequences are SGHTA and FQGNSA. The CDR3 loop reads CASSFTGGGQGSSPLHF. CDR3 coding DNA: TGTGCCAGCAGCTTTACGGGGGGGGGACAGGGAAGTTCACCCCTCCACTTT.